Below, one T cell receptor beta chain is given with its context. Its antigen is currently unknown. The CDR3 sequence is 14 residues long. Trimming cost V 5 bases and J 7 bases, with 15 bases left between them. CDR1 and CDR2 from the germline V gene are LNHNV and YYDKDF (reference sequence). The sample originates from a study of T cells in pancreatic ductal adenocarcinoma. Study-wide results and caveats: Blood clonality (about 0.065) did not differ significantly from tumor (roughly 0.1). Enrichment of CD45RO+ effector over naive T cells in tumors may bias clonality. This surgical cohort overrepresents the minority presenting with early-stage disease. Tumor samples had fewer productive templates and roughly 7.7-fold fewer unique clonotypes than blood.

Sequencing used immunoSEQ multiplex PCR; TCRdb keeps in-frame clones, though not all of them. The sample yields approximately 97,000 clones, over 90% seen once. Surgery without prior neoadjuvant therapy was the treatment of the selected pancreatic ductal adenocarcinoma patients. This sequence was found in a human donor with pancreatic ductal adenocarcinoma. The chain is built from TRBV15 and TRBJ2-1; perhaps TRBD1 as D (5 bases). What was sequenced was PBMCs. CDR3 sequence reads: CATSWVRGSNEQFF. The CDR3 DNA reads TGTGCCACCAGCTGGGTAAGGGGCTCTAATGAGCAGTTCTTC.